The rows below give T cell receptor beta chains drawn from one sample of a study of blood T cells in healthy people across ages. Each CDR3 protein is one row after TCRdb ran MiXCR on the 5' RACE reads. Of some 1.5 million distinct CDR3 sequences listed, approximately 39% were seen once; the top ten hold 4%. The sequenced sample consisted of blood. Receptor source: a young woman in good health. The CDR3 runs from the conserved cysteine through the conserved F or W. The D gene is left open where the match is weak. Clone sizes are given selectively: once, few, many, or a class where the clone is expanded.

V gene,CDR3 length,clone size,D gene,J gene,CDR3 DNA,CDR3 protein
TRBV3-1,17,few,TRBD2,TRBJ2-5,TGTGCCAGCAGCCAAGGTCCCCCGGGACTAGCGGAAGAGACCCAGTACTTC,CASSQGPPGLAEETQYF
TRBV12-3/TRBV12-4,14,few,TRBD1,TRBJ1-1,TGTGCCAGCAGTGCAGGGACAGGGCGGACTGAAGCTTTCTTT,CASSAGTGRTEAFF
TRBV7-9,15,.,.,TRBJ1-1,TGTGCCAGCAGCTTGGAGCCGACAGGACGGACTGAAGCTTTCTTT,CASSLEPTGRTEAFF
TRBV5-1,15,many,.,TRBJ2-1,TGTGCCAGCAGCTTAGGACTGGCCTCCTACAATGAGCAGTTCTTC,CASSLGLASYNEQFF
TRBV3-1,13,few,.,TRBJ2-7,TGTGCCAGCAGCCAATCCAAAGGGAGTCGGCAGTACTTC,CASSQSKGSRQYF
TRBV5-4,17,once,TRBD1,TRBJ2-1,TGTGCCAGCAGCTCAGCCAGGGGGCCGGGCTCCTACAATGAGCAGTTCTTC,CASSSARGPGSYNEQFF
TRBV30,15,few,.,TRBJ2-3,TGTGCCTGGAAAATTGGAACGCTGAGCACAGATACGCAGTATTTT,CAWKIGTLSTDTQYF
TRBV5-1,16,.,TRBD1,TRBJ2-4,TGCGCCAGCAGCGACGGACAGGGTCTAGCCAAAAACATTCAGTACTTC,CASSDGQGLAKNIQYF
TRBV7-2,14,.,TRBD1,TRBJ2-7,TGTGTCAGCATCTCAGGGACAGGTCCCTACGAGCAGTACTTC,CVSISGTGPYEQYF
TRBV10-3,15,.,.,TRBJ1-2,TGTGCCATCAGTGAGCCCAACAGGGTAGACTATGGCTACACCTTC,CAISEPNRVDYGYTF
TRBV9,15,.,.,TRBJ2-3,TGTGCCAGCAGCTTCCGGGACTTTACCACAGATACGCAGTATTTT,CASSFRDFTTDTQYF
TRBV15,14,few,.,TRBJ2-3,TGTGCCACCAGCTGGGACTCATACACAGATACGCAGTATTTT,CATSWDSYTDTQYF
TRBV20-1,16,.,TRBD2,TRBJ2-7,TGCAGTGCTAGAGATCCCCCTCGCGGGAGTTTCTACGAGCAGTACTTC,CSARDPPRGSFYEQYF
TRBV4-3,15,.,TRBD1,TRBJ1-5,TGCGCCAGCAGCCCGACAGGGGGCGGTGGACAGCCCCAGCATTTT,CASSPTGGGGQPQHF
TRBV7-2,14,few,.,TRBJ2-7,TGTGCCAGCAGCCGGGACACCTCTTCCTACGAGCAGTACTTC,CASSRDTSSYEQYF
TRBV19,15,.,TRBD1,TRBJ1-5,TGTGCCAGTAGTATGAGGACAGGGAGCAATCAGCCCCAGCATTTT,CASSMRTGSNQPQHF
TRBV5-6,15,.,TRBD2,TRBJ2-7,TGTGCCAGCAGCTTGAGTGCGGGAGTGACGGACGAGCAGTACTTC,CASSLSAGVTDEQYF
TRBV20-1,16,.,TRBD2,TRBJ2-5,TGCAGTGCTAGAGTCGCTAGCGGGGGGAGCCAAGAGACCCAGTACTTC,CSARVASGGSQETQYF